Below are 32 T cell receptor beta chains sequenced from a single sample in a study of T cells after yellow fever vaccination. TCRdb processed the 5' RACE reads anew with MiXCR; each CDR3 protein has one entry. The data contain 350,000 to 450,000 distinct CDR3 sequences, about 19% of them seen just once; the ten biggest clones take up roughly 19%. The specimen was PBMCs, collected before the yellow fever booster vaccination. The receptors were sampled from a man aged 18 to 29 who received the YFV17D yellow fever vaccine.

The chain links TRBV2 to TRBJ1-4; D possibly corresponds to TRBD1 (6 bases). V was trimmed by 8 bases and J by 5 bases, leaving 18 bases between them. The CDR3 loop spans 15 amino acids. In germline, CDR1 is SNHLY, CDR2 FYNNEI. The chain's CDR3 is CASGRTANRNEKLFF. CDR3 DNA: TGTGCCAGCGGAAGGACAGCGAACCGGAATGAAAAACTGTTTTTT.

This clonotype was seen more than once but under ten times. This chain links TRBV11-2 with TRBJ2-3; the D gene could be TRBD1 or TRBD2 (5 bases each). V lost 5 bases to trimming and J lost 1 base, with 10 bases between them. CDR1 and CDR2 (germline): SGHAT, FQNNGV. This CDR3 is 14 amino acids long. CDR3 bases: TGTGCCAGCAGCCCCTGGGACCGCACAGATACGCAGTATTTT. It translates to CASSPWDRTDTQYF.

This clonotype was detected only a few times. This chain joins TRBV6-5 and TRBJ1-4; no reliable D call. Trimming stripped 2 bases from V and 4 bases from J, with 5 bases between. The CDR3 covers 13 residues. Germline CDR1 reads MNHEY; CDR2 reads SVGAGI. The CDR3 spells CASSYIRNEKLFF. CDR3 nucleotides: TGTGCCAGCAGTTACATCCGTAATGAAAAACTGTTTTTT.

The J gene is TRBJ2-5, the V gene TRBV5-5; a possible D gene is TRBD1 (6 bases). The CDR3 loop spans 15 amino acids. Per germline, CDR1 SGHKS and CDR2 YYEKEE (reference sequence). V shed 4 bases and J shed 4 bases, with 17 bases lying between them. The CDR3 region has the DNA TGTGCCAGCAGCGAAGGACAGCCCTCCACAGAGACCCAGTACTTC. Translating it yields CASSEGQPSTETQYF.

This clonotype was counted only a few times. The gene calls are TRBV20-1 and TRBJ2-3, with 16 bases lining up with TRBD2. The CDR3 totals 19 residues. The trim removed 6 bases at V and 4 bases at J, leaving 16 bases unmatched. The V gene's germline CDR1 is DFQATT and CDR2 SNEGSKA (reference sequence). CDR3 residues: CSAEDGTSGGADWADTQYF. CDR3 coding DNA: TGCAGTGCCGAAGACGGGACTAGCGGGGGGGCCGATTGGGCAGATACGCAGTATTTT.

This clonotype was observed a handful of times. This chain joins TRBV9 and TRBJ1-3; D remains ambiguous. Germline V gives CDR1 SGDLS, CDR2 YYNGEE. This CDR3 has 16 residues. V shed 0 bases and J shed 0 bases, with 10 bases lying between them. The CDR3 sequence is CASSVASRSSGNTIYF. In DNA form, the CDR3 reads TGTGCCAGCAGCGTAGCATCCAGGAGCTCTGGAAACACCATATATTTT.

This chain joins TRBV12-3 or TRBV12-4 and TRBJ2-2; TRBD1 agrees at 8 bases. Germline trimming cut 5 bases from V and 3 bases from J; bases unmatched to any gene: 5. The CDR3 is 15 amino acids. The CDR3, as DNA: TGTGCCAGCAGTCGGACAGGGACGTACACCGGGGAGCTGTTTTTT. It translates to CASSRTGTYTGELFF.

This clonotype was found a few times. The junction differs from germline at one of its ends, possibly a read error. The CDR3 DNA reads as TGTGCCAGCAGCTTAGGGGGCCAGCTGATCTTT. Translated, it gives CASSLGGQLIF. V is TRBV7-2 and J is TRBJ1-1; D perhaps matches TRBD1 (5 bases). The CDR3 totals 11 residues. CDR1 and CDR2 from the germline V gene are SGHTA and FQGNSA.

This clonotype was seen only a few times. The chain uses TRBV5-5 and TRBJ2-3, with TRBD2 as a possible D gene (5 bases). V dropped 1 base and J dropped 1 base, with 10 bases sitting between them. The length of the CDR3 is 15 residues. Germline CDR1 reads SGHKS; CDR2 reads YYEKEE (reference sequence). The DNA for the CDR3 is TGTGCCAGCAGCTTGTTCCGGGATGGCACAGATACGCAGTATTTT. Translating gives CASSLFRDGTDTQYF.

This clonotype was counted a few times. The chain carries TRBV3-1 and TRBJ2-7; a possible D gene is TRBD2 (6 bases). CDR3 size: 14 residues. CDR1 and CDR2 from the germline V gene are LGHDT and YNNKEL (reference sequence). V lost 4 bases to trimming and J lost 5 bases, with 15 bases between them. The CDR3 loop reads CASSRGNGGDEQYV. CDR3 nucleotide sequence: TGTGCCAGCAGCCGCGGGAACGGCGGAGACGAGCAGTACGTC.

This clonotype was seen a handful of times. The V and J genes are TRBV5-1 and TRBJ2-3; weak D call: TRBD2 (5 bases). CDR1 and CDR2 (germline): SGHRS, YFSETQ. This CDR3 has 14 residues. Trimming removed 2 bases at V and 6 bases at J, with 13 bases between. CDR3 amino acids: CASSFLRVGDTQYF. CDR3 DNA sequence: TGCGCCAGCAGCTTTTTGAGGGTCGGGGATACGCAGTATTTT.

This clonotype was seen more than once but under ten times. CDR3: CASRWTGTNIQYF. CDR3 bases: TGTGCCAGCAGGTGGACAGGGACAAACATTCAGTACTTC. The rearrangement joins TRBV12-3 or TRBV12-4 to TRBJ2-4; TRBD1 matches at 8 bases. The CDR3 runs 13 residues. Germline trimming cut 6 bases from V and 6 bases from J; bases unmatched to any gene: 4.

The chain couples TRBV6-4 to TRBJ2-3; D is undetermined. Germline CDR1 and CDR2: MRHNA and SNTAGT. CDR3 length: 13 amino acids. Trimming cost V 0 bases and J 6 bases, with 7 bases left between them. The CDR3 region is CASSDSGSDTQYF. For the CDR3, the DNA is TGTGCCAGCAGTGACTCGGGCTCCGATACGCAGTATTTT.

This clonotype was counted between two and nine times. CDR3 in DNA: TGTGCCAGCAGCGAAACCGGGACCCCGAAAAACATTCAGTACTTC. Translation: CASSETGTPKNIQYF. V usage is TRBV25-1 and J usage is TRBJ2-4; D is possibly TRBD1 or TRBD2 (5 bases each). Between the trimmed V and J ends, which lost 6 bases and 4 bases, there was a span of 16 bases. The CDR3 is 15 amino acids. Germline V gene lookup returns CDR1 MGHDK and CDR2 SYGVNS.

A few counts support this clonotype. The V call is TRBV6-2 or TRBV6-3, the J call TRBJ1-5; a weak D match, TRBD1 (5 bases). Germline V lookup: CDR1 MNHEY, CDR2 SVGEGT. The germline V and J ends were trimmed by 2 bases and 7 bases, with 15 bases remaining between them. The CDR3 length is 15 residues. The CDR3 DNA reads TGTGCCAGCAGTTACGAGACAGCCGAGGGACAGCCCCAGCATTTT. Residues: CASSYETAEGQPQHF.

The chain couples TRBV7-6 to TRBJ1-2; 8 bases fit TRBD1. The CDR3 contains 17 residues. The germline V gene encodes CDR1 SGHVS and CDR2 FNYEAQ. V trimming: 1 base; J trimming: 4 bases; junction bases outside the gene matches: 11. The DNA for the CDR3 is TGTGCCAGCAGCTTAGATTTGGGGACAGGCGCAGTCTATGGCTACACCTTC. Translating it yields CASSLDLGTGAVYGYTF.

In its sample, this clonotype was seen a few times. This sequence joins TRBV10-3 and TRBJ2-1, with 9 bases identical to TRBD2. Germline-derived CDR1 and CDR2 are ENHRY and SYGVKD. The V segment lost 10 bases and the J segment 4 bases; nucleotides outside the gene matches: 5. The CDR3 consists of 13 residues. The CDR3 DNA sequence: TGTGCCACTTCTAGCGGGGATTACAATGAGCAGTTCTTC. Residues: CATSSGDYNEQFF.

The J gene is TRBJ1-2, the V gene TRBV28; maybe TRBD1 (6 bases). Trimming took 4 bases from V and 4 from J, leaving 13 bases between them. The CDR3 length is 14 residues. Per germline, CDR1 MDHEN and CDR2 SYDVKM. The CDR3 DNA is TGTGCCAGCAGTTCTCTCGGACAGATCTATGGCTACACCTTC. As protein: CASSSLGQIYGYTF.

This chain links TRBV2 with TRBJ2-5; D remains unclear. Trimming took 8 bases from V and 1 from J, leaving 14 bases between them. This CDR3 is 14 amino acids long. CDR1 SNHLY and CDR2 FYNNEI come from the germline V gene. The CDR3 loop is CASSPSAVQETQYF. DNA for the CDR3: TGTGCCAGCTCCCCCTCGGCAGTCCAAGAGACCCAGTACTTC.

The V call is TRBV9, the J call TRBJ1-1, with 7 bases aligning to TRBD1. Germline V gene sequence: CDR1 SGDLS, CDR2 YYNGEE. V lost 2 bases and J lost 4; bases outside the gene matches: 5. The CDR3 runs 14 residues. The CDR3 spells CASSVIRDSTEAFF. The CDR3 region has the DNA TGTGCCAGCAGCGTCATCAGGGACAGCACTGAAGCTTTCTTT.

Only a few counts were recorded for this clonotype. In DNA form, the CDR3 reads TGCGCCAGCAGCCTCAAGGGAGGACACTATGGCTACACCTTC. Translating it yields CASSLKGGHYGYTF. The V and J genes are TRBV5-1 and TRBJ1-2; D unclear. Germline V CDR1 and CDR2: SGHRS, YFSETQ. The CDR3 is 14 residues long. Trimming removed 4 bases from V and 3 bases from J, with 13 bases in between.

The CDR3 bases are TGCGCCAGCAGCCAAGATAACGGACTGCATTACGGCTACACCTTC. It codes for CASSQDNGLHYGYTF. This rearrangement joins TRBV4-3 to TRBJ1-2; no firm D call. Germline CDR1 reads LGHNA; CDR2 reads YSLEER. Between the trimmed V and J ends, which lost 0 bases and 8 bases, there was a span of 16 bases. The CDR3 spans 15 residues.

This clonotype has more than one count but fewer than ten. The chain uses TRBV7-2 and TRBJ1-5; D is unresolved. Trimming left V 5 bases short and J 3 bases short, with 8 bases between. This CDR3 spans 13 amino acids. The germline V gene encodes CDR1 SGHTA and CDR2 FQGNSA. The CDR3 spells CASSVSNNQPQHF. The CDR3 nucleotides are TGTGCCAGCAGCGTGAGCAACAATCAGCCCCAGCATTTT.

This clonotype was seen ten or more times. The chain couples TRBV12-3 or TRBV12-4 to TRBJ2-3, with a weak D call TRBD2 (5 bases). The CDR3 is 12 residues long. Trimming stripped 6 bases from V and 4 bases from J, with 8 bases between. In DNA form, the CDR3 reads TGTGCCAGCAGCCCACTAGCAGATACGCAGTATTTT. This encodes CASSPLADTQYF.

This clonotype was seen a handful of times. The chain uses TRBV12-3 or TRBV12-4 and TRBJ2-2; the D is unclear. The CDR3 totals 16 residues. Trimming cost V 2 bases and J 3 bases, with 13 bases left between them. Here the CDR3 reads CASSLIRTQYTGELFF. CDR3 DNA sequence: TGTGCCAGCAGTTTAATCAGGACGCAGTACACCGGGGAGCTGTTTTTT.

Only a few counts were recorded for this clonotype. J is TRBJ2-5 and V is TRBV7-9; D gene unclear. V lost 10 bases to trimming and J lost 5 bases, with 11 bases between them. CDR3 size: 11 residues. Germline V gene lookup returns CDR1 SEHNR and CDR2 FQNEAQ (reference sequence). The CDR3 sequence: CATSTRETQYF. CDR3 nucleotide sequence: TGTGCCACCTCCACGAGGGAGACCCAGTACTTC.

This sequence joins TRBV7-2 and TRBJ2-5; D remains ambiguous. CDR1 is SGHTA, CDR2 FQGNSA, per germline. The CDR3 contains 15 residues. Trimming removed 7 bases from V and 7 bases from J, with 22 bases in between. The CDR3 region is CASTIGPTHVGTQYF. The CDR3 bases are TGTGCCAGCACCATAGGCCCTACCCATGTGGGGACCCAGTACTTC.

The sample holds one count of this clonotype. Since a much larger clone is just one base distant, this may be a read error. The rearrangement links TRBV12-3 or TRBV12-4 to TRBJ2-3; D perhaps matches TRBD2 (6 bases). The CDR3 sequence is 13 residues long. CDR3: CASSRDFTDMQYF. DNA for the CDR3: TGTGCCAGCAGTCGGGACTTCACAGATATGCAGTATTTT.

For the CDR3, the DNA is TGCAGTGCCAACGACCTATCATACAATGAGCAGTTCTTC. Encoded protein: CSANDLSYNEQFF. The V and J genes are TRBV20-1 and TRBJ2-1; no clear D. From germline, CDR1 is DFQATT and CDR2 SNEGSKA (reference sequence). CDR3 length equals 13 residues. The V end was cut by 6 bases, the J end by 4 bases, with 13 bases between.

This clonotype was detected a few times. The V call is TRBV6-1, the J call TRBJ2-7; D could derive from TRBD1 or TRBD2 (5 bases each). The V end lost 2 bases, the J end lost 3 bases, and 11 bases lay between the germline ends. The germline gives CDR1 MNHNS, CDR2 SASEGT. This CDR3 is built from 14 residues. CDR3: CASSEFGASYEQYF. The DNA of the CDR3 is TGTGCCAGCAGTGAATTCGGGGCCAGCTACGAGCAGTACTTC.

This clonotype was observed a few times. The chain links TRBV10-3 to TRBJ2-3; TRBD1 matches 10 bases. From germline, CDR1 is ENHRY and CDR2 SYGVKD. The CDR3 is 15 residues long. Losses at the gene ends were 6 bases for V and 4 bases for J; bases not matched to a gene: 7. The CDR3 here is CAISKGQGSADTQYF. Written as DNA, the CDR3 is TGTGCCATCAGCAAGGGACAGGGGAGTGCAGATACGCAGTATTTT.

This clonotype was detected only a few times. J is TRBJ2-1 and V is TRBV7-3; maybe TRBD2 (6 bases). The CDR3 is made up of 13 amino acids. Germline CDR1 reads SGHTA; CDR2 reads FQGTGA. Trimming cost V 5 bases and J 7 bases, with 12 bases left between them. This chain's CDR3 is CASSTMEGNEQFF. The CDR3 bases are TGTGCCAGCAGCACAATGGAGGGGAATGAGCAGTTCTTC.